The 18 T cell receptor beta chains below come from one sample, sequenced in a study of OX40 agonist ivuxolimab in advanced cancers. Produced via immunoSEQ multiplex PCR; TCRdb's table is partial and in-frame only. This table holds more than 65,000 clones, roughly 84% found once. Sequencing was performed on CD4+ or CD8+ T cells sorted from blood, taken in a trial of the OX40 agonist ivuxolimab. The receptors derive from an adult with an advanced solid tumor such as melanoma, head and neck, liver or kidney cancer.

The chain recombines TRBV29-1 with TRBJ2-1, with 10 bases aligning to TRBD2. The CDR3 is 14 amino acids. V lost 4 bases, J lost 8 bases, and 8 bases stayed unmatched. CDR1 SQVTM and CDR2 ANQGSEA come from the germline V gene. The CDR3 here is CSVVDPGTSDEQFF. The CDR3 nucleotides read TGCAGCGTTGTTGATCCGGGGACTAGCGATGAGCAGTTCTTC.

The table lists this clone with a count of one. V usage is TRBV4-3 and J usage is TRBJ2-5; TRBD2 is a possible D gene (6 bases). V gave up 3 bases and J gave up 5 bases, with 16 bases separating them. CDR3 length equals 15 residues. The germline V gene encodes CDR1 LGHNA and CDR2 YSLEER. CDR3 coding DNA: TGCGCCAGCAGCCAGGCCGGGACTGGGAGCGAGACCCAGTACTTC. Protein: CASSQAGTGSETQYF.

Notes on this clone: Other DNA sequences from this sample encode an identical CDR3 as well. CDR3 amino acids: CASSSGGAPYEQYF. CDR3 sequence (DNA): TGCGCCAGCAGCTCAGGGGGCGCCCCCTACGAGCAGTACTTC. The chain carries TRBV5-1 and TRBJ2-7, with 8 positions matching TRBD1. The CDR3 contains 14 residues. The germline V gene encodes CDR1 SGHRS and CDR2 YFSETQ. J lost 2 bases, V lost 3 bases, and 4 bases had no gene match.

The CDR3: CASSIGRRLNTEAFF. CDR3 sequence (DNA): TGTGCCAGTAGTATAGGACGGCGGTTGAACACTGAAGCTTTCTTT. This sequence joins TRBV19 and TRBJ1-1; D is undetermined. The CDR3 is 15 residues long. CDR1 LNHDA and CDR2 SQIVND come from the germline V gene (reference sequence). Trimming shortened V by 1 base and J by 0 bases, and 9 bases separated the two germline ends. Full variable domain (missing parts from reference TRBV19 and TRBJ1-1): DGGITQSPKYLFRKEGQNVTLSCEQNLNHDAMYWYRQDPGQGLRLIYYSQIVNDFQKGDIAEGYSVSREKKESFPLTVTSAQKNPTAFYLCASSIGRRLNTEAFFGQGTRLTVV.

The chain uses TRBV14 and TRBJ2-7; a possible D gene is TRBD2 (6 bases). Germline V gene data show CDR1 as SGHDN and CDR2 as FVKESK. Trimming took 2 bases from V and 7 from J, leaving 9 bases between them. The CDR3 loop spans 12 amino acids. The CDR3 spells CASSQLGREQYF. In nucleotides, the CDR3 is TGTGCCAGCAGCCAACTGGGGAGGGAGCAGTACTTC. The whole variable domain, remainder taken from reference TRBV14 and TRBJ2-7, is EAGVTQFPSHSVIEKGQTVTLRCDPISGHDNLYWYRRVMGKEIKFLLHFVKESKQDESGMPNNRFLAERTGGTYSTLKVQPAELEDSGVYFCASSQLGREQYFGPGTRLTVT.

DNA for the CDR3: TGTGCCACCAGCAGAGAAGACCGTTTGAGGAAACTGTTTTTT. Translated: CATSREDRLRKLFF. This chain uses TRBV15 with TRBJ1-4; D gene ambiguous. Between the trimmed V and J ends, which lost 0 bases and 11 bases, there was a span of 13 bases. Per germline, CDR1 LNHNV and CDR2 YYDKDF (reference sequence). The CDR3 contains 14 residues.

The rearrangement joins TRBV7-3 to TRBJ2-5; D may be TRBD2 (6 bases). Germline assignment: CDR1 SGHTA and CDR2 FQGTGA. V lost 1 base and J lost 3, with 9 bases in between. This CDR3 is built from 14 residues. CDR3 sequence: CASSLIGTEETQYF. Written as DNA, the CDR3 is TGTGCCAGCAGCTTAATCGGGACTGAAGAGACCCAGTACTTC.

This chain uses TRBV7-2 with TRBJ1-2; D is unresolved. The V gene lost 5 bases and the J gene lost 4 bases, with 11 bases spanning the gap. Germline V gives CDR1 SGHTA, CDR2 FQGNSA. The CDR3 loop spans 13 amino acids. This chain's CDR3 is CASSPEPFYGYTF. DNA of the CDR3: TGTGCCAGCAGCCCAGAGCCTTTCTATGGCTACACCTTC.

This chain links TRBV19 with TRBJ2-6; TRBD1 is a possible D gene (6 bases). CDR3 length: 15 residues. The germline V gene encodes CDR1 LNHDA and CDR2 SQIVND (reference sequence). Trimming stripped 6 bases from V and 2 bases from J, with 11 bases between. CDR3 DNA: TGTGCCAGTAGGGGGACATCGGCTGGGGCCAACGTCCTGACTTTC. This sequence encodes CASRGTSAGANVLTF.

The CDR3 nucleotides read TGCGCCAGCAGGCAGTCAGGGGCTCATGGCTACACCTTC. Its protein is CASRQSGAHGYTF. J is TRBJ1-2 and V is TRBV5-1; TRBD1 might be the D (6 bases). This CDR3 has 13 amino acids. The germline V and J ends were trimmed by 5 bases and 6 bases, with 14 bases remaining between them. From germline, CDR1 is SGHRS and CDR2 YFSETQ.

As to this clone: The junction shows a germline mismatch at one end, possibly a read error. The chain has TRBV7-9 and TRBJ1-6, with 7 bases lining up with TRBD1. CDR1 SEHNR and CDR2 FQNEAQ come from the germline V gene (reference sequence). This CDR3 contains 15 residues. The CDR3 is CASSLAEGGESPLHF. The CDR3 bases are TGTGCCAGCAGCCTAGCGGAAGGGGGCGAATCGCCCCTCCACTTT.

This clone appeared a single time. The J gene is TRBJ1-1, the V gene TRBV30, with D possibly being TRBD1 (6 bases). The CDR3 consists of 17 residues. Trimming shortened V by 0 bases and J by 6 bases, and 23 bases separated the two germline ends. In germline, CDR1 is GTSNPN, CDR2 SVGIG (reference sequence). The CDR3 protein is CAWSVGGKGGRGPEAFF. DNA for the CDR3: TGTGCCTGGAGTGTAGGCGGAAAAGGGGGGCGCGGGCCTGAAGCTTTCTTT.

The chain links TRBV6-5 to TRBJ1-2; TRBD1 might be the D (6 bases). The V and J ends lost 0 bases and 6 bases respectively, with 14 bases between them. The germline gives CDR1 MNHEY, CDR2 SVGAGI. The length of the CDR3 is 15 residues. The CDR3 reads CASSYSGGGEDGYTF. For the CDR3, the DNA is TGTGCCAGCAGTTACTCCGGGGGGGGCGAAGATGGCTACACCTTC.

The gene calls are TRBV29-1 and TRBJ2-3, with 8 bases that match TRBD1. The germline CDR1 and CDR2 sequences are SQVTM and ANQGSEA. The ends lost 7 bases at V and 4 bases at J; junction bases unmatched: 7. The CDR3 spans 13 residues. The CDR3 spells CSGGQGISDTQYF. The CDR3 DNA reads TGCAGCGGTGGACAGGGCATTTCAGATACGCAGTATTTT.

V is TRBV10-2 and J is TRBJ1-4, with unresolved D. V dropped 6 bases and J dropped 8 bases, with 19 bases sitting between them. Germline V gene sequence: CDR1 WSHSY, CDR2 SAAADI. The CDR3 loop spans 15 amino acids. CDR3 sequence (DNA): TGCGCCAGCAGCAACCTTAAGCCGGGTGGGGAAAAACTGTTTTTT. Residues: CASSNLKPGGEKLFF.

The rearrangement links TRBV7-2 to TRBJ1-2; 8 nucleotides agree with TRBD1. This CDR3 contains 15 residues. Trimming took 5 bases from V and 3 from J; bases not matched to a gene: 8. Germline lookup yields CDR1 SGHTA and CDR2 FQGNSA. CDR3 residues: CASSDRGGRHYGYTF. CDR3 nucleotides: TGTGCCAGCAGCGACAGGGGTGGGAGGCACTATGGCTACACCTTC.

V and J are TRBV10-3 and TRBJ2-5, with 14 positions matching TRBD2. Per the germline V gene, CDR1 is ENHRY and CDR2 is SYGVKD. The CDR3 covers 15 residues. Trimming cost V 6 bases and J 1 base; bases outside gene matches: 1. Here the CDR3 DNA reads TGTGCCATCAGCGGGACTAGCGGGGGCCAAGAGACCCAGTACTTC. This codes for CAISGTSGGQETQYF.

The chain carries TRBV7-9 and TRBJ2-1; tentative D call: TRBD1 (6 bases). Germline values: CDR1 SEHNR, CDR2 FQNEAQ (reference sequence). The CDR3 covers 15 residues. V gave up 5 bases and J gave up 4 bases, with 15 bases separating them. The CDR3 DNA sequence: TGTGCCAGCAGCCCGCCGGGACACCCATACAATGAGCAGTTCTTC. Translation: CASSPPGHPYNEQFF.